This T cell receptor (beta chain) emerged from a study of vaccination and CD4 T cells after COVID-19. The wider study: Recovered patients in the cohort numbered six men and four women, two of them Hispanic.

Turning to this clonotype: Its antigen is still unknown.

Cultured CD4+ T cell DNA was sequenced using the Oncomine TCR Beta short-read assay. One entry per CDR3 protein results from TCRdb running MiXCR on the PCR reads. There are about 17,000 distinct CDR3 sequences in the sample; roughly 44% occur only once, and over 20% lies in the top ten. This sample's time point: late sampling 161 to 241 days after vaccination in three convalescent patients. Treatment of the sample: roughly 10-day PBMC culture with coronavirus spike peptide pools or control peptides (ViraFEST assay). Per the germline V gene, CDR1 is SGHNT and CDR2 is YYREEE (reference sequence). The CDR3 is made up of 15 amino acids. V was pared by 6 bases and J by 0 bases, with 15 bases between.

The J gene is TRBJ1-2, the V gene TRBV5-4; a weak D match, TRBD1 (6 bases). This clonotype was sampled from a human donor who had recovered from COVID-19. The starting material was CD4+ T cells from blood, cultured in vitro, obtained about 7 months after SARS-CoV-2 vaccination. The DNA for the CDR3 is TGTGCCAGCATCGCTTGGGGGGCTGCTAACTATGGCTACACCTTC. It encodes CASIAWGAANYGYTF.